The T cell receptor beta chain under discussion was sequenced for a study of somatic mutations in cytotoxic T cells in rheumatoid arthritis. Across the whole study: T-cell populations stained with V beta antibodies were in some cases flow-sorted at nearly 100% purity, including V beta1+ cells that were sequenced for TCRB. Study-wide results and caveats: Slight TRBV07 underrepresentation in rheumatoid arthritis patients went unadjusted for multiple comparisons. Patients with rheumatoid arthritis did not differ significantly from age-matched healthy controls in CD8+ T-cell clonality.

With 0 bases removed from V and 4 bases from J, the gap between germline ends came to 14 bases. This CDR3 spans 16 amino acids. Germline V gene data show CDR1 as SGDLS and CDR2 as YYNGEE. Sequencing used immunoSEQ multiplex PCR; TCRdb keeps in-frame clones, though not all of them. The sample lists roughly 19,000 clones; about 86% were seen once. Comment on this clone: The antigen remains unidentified.

After CD4+ and CD8+ cells were isolated by positive magnetic bead selection, their purity was checked by flow cytometry. The clonotype was recovered from a woman between 45 and 60 years old in good health. The sample was CD8+ T cells sorted from blood. The V and J genes are TRBV9 and TRBJ1-3; D possibly corresponds to TRBD1 (6 bases). The CDR3 nucleotides read TGTGCCAGCAGCGTAGGGGGGGGCATGGGAGGAAACACCATATATTTT. Protein product: CASSVGGGMGGNTIYF. Using reference TRBV9 and TRBJ1-3 for the parts outside the CDR3, the full variable domain is DSGVTQTPKHLITATGQRVTLRCSPRSGDLSVYWYQQSLDQGLQFLIQYYNGEERAKGNILERFSAQQFPDLHSELNLSSLELGDSALYFCASSVGGGMGGNTIYFGEGSWLTVV.